One sample yielded the 8 T cell receptor beta chains listed below, sequenced in a study of cytomegalovirus exposure and HLA in healthy donors. PCR primers comprised 60 Vbeta and 13 Jbeta primers. Clones were read by immunoSEQ multiplex PCR, and TCRdb kept only the in-frame ones, dropping some. The sample consists of some 70,000 clones, 55% to 80% of them appearing once. The source material was PBMCs. Receptors originate from a woman aged 50 to 60 in good health and CMV-seronegative.

The CDR3 nucleotides read TGTGCCAGCAGTGAATACGGGGGGAGGGAGACCCAGTACTTC. Its protein is CASSEYGGRETQYF. The genes are TRBV25-1 and TRBJ2-5, with TRBD2 matching over 7 bases. Trimming removed 0 bases from V and 5 bases from J; junction bases left unmatched: 3. CDR1 MGHDK and CDR2 SYGVNS come from the germline V gene. This CDR3 has 14 amino acids. Variable domain in full (rest from reference TRBV25-1 and TRBJ2-5): EADIYQTPRYLVIGTGKKITLECSQTMGHDKMYWYQQDPGMELHLIHYSYGVNSTEKGDLSSESTVSRIRTEHFPLTLESARPSHTSQYLCASSEYGGRETQYFGPGTRLLVL.

This clone was counted between two and nine times. The chain has TRBV7-9 and TRBJ1-3; the match to TRBD1 covers 8 bases. CDR3 length equals 13 residues. CDR1 SEHNR and CDR2 FQNEAQ come from the germline V gene (reference sequence). The J segment lost 9 bases and the V segment lost 6 bases, leaving 7 bases of the junction unmatched. CDR3 nucleotides: TGTGCCAGCAGGAATGGACAGGGCGGCACCATATATTTT. This sequence encodes CASRNGQGGTIYF.

V and J are TRBV5-4 and TRBJ2-7; TRBD2 aligns across 14 bases. Germline V gene data show CDR1 as SGHNT and CDR2 as YYREEE (reference sequence). V was pared by 3 bases and J by 6 bases, with 8 bases of the junction left unmatched. This CDR3 is 16 amino acids long. CDR3 amino acids: CASSWGGTSGRAEQYF. The CDR3 nucleotides are TGTGCCAGCAGCTGGGGGGGGACTAGCGGGAGAGCCGAGCAGTACTTC.

The chain uses TRBV6-1 and TRBJ2-7; 9 nucleotides align to TRBD2. The CDR3 contains 18 residues. CDR1 MNHNS and CDR2 SASEGT come from the germline V gene. J lost 0 bases, V lost 0 bases, and 9 bases had no gene match. The CDR3 coding sequence is TGTGCCAGCAGTGAAGCGATAGTAGCGGGAGAATTCTCCTACGAGCAGTACTTC. This sequence encodes CASSEAIVAGEFSYEQYF.

The chain has TRBV9 and TRBJ1-2, with 7 bases lining up with TRBD1. This CDR3 contains 15 residues. Per germline, CDR1 SGDLS and CDR2 YYNGEE. J gave up 5 bases and V 2 bases, and 9 bases lay outside the gene matches. The CDR3, as DNA: TGTGCCAGCAGCGTCGGGACAGAACTAAGTTATGGCTACACCTTC. It translates to CASSVGTELSYGYTF.

The chain combines TRBV5-6 with TRBJ1-2; D is unresolved. The ends were cut back, 2 bases at V and 5 bases at J, with 16 bases in the middle. Germline CDR1 is SGHDT and CDR2 is YYEEEE. CDR3 length: 15 amino acids. CDR3 sequence reads: CASSLTTGVWYGYTF. Here the CDR3 DNA reads TGTGCCAGCAGCTTAACTACCGGGGTGTGGTATGGCTACACCTTC. Drawing the rest from reference TRBV5-6 and TRBJ1-2, the complete variable domain is DAGVTQSPTHLIKTRGQQVTLRCSPKSGHDTVSWYQQALGQGPQFIFQYYEEEERQRGNFPDRFSGHQFPNYSSELNVNALLLGDSALYLCASSLTTGVWYGYTFGSGTRLTVV.

This clone was observed a handful of times. This sequence joins TRBV28 and TRBJ1-4; D might be TRBD1 (6 bases). The CDR3 sequence is 13 residues long. Germline lookup yields CDR1 MDHEN and CDR2 SYDVKM. Trimming removed 1 base at V and 7 bases at J, with 7 bases between. CDR3 sequence: CASSLSGAEKLFF. In DNA form, the CDR3 reads TGTGCCAGCAGTTTATCAGGGGCTGAAAAACTGTTTTTT.

The V and J genes are TRBV9 and TRBJ1-5; D is possibly TRBD1 (5 bases). The CDR3 totals 16 residues. Deletions cut 4 bases from V and 2 bases from J, with 16 bases between. Germline V CDR1 and CDR2: SGDLS, YYNGEE. The DNA of the CDR3 is TGTGCCAGCAGCCCCGGGGGGGATTTCGGCAATCAGCCCCAGCATTTT. Protein product: CASSPGGDFGNQPQHF.